What follows is one T cell receptor (beta chain) and its context. Its antigen is currently unknown. The junction departs from the called germline gene at one end, perhaps through a read error. This record belongs to a study of shared clonotypes between healthy human individuals. Broader study findings: The expectation was that sequencing depth would affect clonotype sharing among donors.

The length of the CDR3 is 15 residues. From germline, CDR1 is SSHAT and CDR2 FNYEAQ (reference sequence). TCRdb keeps only in-frame clones here, not all; method: immunoSEQ multiplex PCR. Of about 470,000 clones in the sample, 79% are singletons; the top ten hold less than 15%. The receptor was derived from a middle-aged woman in good health. Some clones in this sample may be carry-over from other donors' samples. The V call is TRBV7-7, the J call TRBJ2-3; 9 bases align to TRBD2. Material: PBMCs. In DNA form, the CDR3 reads TGTGCTAGCAGCTTAGGAACTAGCGGGTCTCAAACGCAGTATTTT. It yields the protein CASSLGTSGSQTQYF.